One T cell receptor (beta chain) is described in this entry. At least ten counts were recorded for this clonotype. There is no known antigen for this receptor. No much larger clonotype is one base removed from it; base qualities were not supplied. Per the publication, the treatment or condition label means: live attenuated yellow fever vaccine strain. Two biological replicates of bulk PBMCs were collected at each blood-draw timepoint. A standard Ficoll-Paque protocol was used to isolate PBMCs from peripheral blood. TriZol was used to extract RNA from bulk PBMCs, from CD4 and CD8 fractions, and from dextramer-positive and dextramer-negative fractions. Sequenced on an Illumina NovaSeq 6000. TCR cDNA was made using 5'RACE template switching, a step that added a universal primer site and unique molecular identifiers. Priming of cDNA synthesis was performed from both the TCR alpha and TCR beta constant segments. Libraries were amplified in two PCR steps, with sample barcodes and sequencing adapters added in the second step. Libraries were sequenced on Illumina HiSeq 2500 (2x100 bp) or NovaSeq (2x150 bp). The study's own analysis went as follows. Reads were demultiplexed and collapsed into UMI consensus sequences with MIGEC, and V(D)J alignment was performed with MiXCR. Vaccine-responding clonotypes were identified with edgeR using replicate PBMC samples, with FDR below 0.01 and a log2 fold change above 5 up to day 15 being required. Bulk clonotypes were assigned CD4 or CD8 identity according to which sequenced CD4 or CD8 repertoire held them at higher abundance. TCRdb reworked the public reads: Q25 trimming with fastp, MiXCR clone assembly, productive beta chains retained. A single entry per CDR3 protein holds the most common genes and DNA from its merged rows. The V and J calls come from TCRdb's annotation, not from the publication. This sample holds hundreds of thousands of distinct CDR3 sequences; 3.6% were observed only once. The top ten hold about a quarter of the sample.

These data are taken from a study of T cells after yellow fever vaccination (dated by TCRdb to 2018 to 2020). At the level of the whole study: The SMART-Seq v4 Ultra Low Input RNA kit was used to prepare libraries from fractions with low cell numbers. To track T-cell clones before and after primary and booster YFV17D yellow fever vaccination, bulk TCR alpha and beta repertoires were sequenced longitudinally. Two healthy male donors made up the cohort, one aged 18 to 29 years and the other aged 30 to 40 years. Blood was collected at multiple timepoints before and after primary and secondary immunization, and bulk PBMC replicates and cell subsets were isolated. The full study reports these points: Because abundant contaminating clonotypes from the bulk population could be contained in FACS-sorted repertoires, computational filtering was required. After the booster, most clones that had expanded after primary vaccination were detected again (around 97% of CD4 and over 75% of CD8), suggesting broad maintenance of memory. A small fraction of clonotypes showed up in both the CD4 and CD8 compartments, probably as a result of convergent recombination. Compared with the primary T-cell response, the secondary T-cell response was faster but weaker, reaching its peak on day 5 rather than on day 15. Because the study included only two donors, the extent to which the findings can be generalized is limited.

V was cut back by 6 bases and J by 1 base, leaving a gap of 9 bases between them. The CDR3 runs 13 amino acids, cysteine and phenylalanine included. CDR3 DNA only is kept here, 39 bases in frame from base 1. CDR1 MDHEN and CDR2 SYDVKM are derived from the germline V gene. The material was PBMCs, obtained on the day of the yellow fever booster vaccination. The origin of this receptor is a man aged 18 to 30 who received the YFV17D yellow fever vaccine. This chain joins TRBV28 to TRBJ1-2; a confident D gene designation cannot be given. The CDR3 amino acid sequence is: CASSPGINYGYTF. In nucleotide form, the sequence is TGTGCCAGCAGCCCCGGGATTAACTATGGCTACACCTTC.